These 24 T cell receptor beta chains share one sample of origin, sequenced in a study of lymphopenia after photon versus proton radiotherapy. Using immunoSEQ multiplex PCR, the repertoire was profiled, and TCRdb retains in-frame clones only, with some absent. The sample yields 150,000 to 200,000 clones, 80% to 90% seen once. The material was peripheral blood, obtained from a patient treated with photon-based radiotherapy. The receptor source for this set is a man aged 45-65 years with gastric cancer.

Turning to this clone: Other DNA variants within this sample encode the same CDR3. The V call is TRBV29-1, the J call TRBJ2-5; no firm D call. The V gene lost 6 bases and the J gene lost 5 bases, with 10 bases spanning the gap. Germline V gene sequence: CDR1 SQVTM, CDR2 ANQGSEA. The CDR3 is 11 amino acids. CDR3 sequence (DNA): TGCAGCGTAGGAGTGGGGGAGACCCAGTACTTC. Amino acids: CSVGVGETQYF. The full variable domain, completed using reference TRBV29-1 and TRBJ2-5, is SAVISQKPSRDICQRGTSLTIQCQVDSQVTMMFWYRQQPGQSLTLIATANQGSEATYESGFVIDKFPISRPNLTFSTLTVSNMSPEDSSIYLCSVGVGETQYFGPGTRLLVL.

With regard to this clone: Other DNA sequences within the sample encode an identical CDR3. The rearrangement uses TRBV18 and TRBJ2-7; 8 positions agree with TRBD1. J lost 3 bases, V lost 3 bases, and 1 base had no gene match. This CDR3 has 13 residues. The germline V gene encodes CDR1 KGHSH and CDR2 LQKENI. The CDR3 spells CASSPGTGYEQYF. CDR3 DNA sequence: TGTGCCAGCTCACCCGGGACAGGCTACGAGCAGTACTTC.

The CDR3: CASSKATGLGTDTQYF. CDR3 nucleotides: TGTGCCAGCAGCAAAGCGACAGGTCTTGGGACAGATACGCAGTATTTT. This chain connects TRBV7-3 to TRBJ2-3; the D gene is possibly TRBD1 (6 bases). The V gene lost 5 bases and the J gene lost 3 bases, with 18 bases spanning the gap. In germline, CDR1 is SGHTA, CDR2 FQGTGA. The CDR3 has 16 amino acids.

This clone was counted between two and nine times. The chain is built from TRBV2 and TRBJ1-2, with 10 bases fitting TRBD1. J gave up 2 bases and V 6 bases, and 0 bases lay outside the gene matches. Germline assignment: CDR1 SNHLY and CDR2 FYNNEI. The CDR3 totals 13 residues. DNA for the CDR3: TGTGCCAGCAGGGACAGGGGGAACTATGGCTACACCTTC. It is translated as CASRDRGNYGYTF.

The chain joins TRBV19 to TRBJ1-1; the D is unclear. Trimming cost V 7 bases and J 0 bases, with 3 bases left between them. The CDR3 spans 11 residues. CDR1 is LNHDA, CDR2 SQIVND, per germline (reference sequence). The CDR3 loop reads CASILNTEAFF. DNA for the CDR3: TGTGCCAGTATTCTGAACACTGAAGCTTTCTTT.

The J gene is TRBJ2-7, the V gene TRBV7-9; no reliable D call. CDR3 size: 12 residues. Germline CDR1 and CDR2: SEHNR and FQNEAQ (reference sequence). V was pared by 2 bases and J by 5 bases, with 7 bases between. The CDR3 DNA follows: TGTGCCAGCAGCTTAAGGCAGGACGAGCAGTACTTC. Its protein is CASSLRQDEQYF.

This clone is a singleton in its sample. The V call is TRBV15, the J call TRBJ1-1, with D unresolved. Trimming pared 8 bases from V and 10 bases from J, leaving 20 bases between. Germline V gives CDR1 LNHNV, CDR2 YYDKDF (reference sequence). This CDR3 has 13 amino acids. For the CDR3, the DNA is TGTGCCACCCCGCCCCTCGGCTTTTGGGGAGCTTTCTTT. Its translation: CATPPLGFWGAFF. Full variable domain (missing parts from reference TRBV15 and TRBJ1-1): DAMVIQNPRYQVTQFGKPVTLSCSQTLNHNVMYWYQQKSSQAPKLLFHYYDKDFNNEADTPDNFQSRRPNTSFCFLDIRSPGLGDTAMYLCATPPLGFWGAFFGQGTRLTVV.

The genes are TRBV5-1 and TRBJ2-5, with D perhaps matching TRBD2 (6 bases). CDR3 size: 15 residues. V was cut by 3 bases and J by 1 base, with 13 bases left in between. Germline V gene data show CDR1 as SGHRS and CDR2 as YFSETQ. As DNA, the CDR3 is TGCGCCAGCAGCTCGATGGGACTCATCCAAGAGACCCAGTACTTC. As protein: CASSSMGLIQETQYF.

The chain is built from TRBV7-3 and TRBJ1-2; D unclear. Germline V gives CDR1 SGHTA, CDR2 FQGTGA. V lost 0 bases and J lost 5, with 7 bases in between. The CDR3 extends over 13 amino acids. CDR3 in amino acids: CASSLTAGYGYTF. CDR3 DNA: TGTGCCAGCAGCTTAACTGCCGGATATGGCTACACCTTC.

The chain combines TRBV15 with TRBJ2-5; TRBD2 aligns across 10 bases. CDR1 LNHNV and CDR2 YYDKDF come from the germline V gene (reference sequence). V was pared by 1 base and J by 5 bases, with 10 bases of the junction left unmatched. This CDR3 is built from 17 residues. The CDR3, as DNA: TGTGCCACCAGCAGAGCCAGCGGGAGGGCCTTTCGGGAGACCCAGTACTTC. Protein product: CATSRASGRAFRETQYF.

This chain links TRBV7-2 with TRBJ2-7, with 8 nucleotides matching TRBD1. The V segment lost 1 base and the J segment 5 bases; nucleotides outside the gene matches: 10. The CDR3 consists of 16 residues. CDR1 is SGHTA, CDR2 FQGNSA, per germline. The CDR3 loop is CASSLERTGFTHEQYF. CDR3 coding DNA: TGTGCCAGCAGCTTAGAGAGGACAGGGTTCACTCACGAGCAGTACTTC.

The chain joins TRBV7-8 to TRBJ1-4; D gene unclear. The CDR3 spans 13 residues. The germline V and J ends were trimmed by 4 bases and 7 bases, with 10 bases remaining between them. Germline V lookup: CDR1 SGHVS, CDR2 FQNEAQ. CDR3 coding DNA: TGTGCCAGCAGCTCAAGGTCGTCTGAAAAACTGTTTTTT. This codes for CASSSRSSEKLFF.

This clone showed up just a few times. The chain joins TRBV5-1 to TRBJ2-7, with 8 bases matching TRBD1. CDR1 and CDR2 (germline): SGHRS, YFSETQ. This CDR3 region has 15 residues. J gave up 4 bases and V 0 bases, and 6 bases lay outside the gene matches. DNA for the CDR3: TGCGCCAGCAGCTTGGAACCAGGGGGCGAATACGAGCAGTACTTC. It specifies CASSLEPGGEYEQYF.

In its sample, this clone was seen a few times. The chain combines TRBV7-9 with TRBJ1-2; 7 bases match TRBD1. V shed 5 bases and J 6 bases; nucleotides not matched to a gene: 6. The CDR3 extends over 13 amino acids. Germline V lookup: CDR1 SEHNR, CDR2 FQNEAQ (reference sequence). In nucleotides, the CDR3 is TGTGCCAGCAGCCAACGACAGGGTGATGGCTACACCTTC. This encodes CASSQRQGDGYTF.

CDR3 loop: CASSLSQGETQYF. The CDR3 DNA reads as TGTGCCAGCTCACTGTCCCAGGGAGAGACCCAGTACTTC. The rearrangement joins TRBV18 to TRBJ2-5, with a tentative D call TRBD1 (5 bases). Between the trimmed V and J ends, which lost 4 bases and 4 bases, there was a span of 10 bases. The CDR3 consists of 13 residues. Germline CDR1 reads KGHSH; CDR2 reads LQKENI.

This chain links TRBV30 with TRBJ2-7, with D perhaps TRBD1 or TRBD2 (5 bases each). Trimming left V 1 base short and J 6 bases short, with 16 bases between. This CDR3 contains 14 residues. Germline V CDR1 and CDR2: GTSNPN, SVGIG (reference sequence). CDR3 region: CAWSGGTKTLEQYF. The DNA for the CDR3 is TGTGCCTGGAGTGGTGGGACCAAAACCCTCGAGCAGTACTTC.

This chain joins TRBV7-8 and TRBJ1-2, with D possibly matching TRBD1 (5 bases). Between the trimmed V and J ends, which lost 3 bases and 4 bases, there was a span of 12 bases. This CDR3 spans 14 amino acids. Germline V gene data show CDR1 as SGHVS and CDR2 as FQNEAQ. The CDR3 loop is CASSFGSGTYGYTF. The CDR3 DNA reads TGTGCCAGCAGCTTCGGATCCGGGACCTATGGCTACACCTTC.

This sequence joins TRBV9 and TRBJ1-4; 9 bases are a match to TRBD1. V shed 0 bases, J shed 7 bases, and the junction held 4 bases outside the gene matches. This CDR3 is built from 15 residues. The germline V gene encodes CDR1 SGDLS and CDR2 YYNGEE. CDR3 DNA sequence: TGTGCCAGCAGCGTAGACGGGACAGGGACTGAAAAACTGTTTTTT. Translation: CASSVDGTGTEKLFF.

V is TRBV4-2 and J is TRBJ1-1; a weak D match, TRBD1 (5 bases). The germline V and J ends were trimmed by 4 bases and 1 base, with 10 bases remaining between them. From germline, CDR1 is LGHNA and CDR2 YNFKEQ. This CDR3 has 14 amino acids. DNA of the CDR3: TGTGCCAGCAGCCCCACCGGACAGAACACTGAAGCTTTCTTT. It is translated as CASSPTGQNTEAFF.

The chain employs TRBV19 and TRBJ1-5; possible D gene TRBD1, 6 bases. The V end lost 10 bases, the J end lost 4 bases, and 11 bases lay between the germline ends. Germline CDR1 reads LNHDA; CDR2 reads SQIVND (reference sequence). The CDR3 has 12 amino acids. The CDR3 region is CATKGGNQPQHF. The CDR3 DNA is TGTGCCACTAAGGGGGGGAATCAGCCCCAGCATTTT.

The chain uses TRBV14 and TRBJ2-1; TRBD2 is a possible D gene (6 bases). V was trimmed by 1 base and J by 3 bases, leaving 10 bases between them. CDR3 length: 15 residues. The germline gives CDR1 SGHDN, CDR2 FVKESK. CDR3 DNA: TGTGCCAGCAGCCAAGGACTAGTAATCTACAATGAGCAGTTCTTC. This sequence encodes CASSQGLVIYNEQFF.

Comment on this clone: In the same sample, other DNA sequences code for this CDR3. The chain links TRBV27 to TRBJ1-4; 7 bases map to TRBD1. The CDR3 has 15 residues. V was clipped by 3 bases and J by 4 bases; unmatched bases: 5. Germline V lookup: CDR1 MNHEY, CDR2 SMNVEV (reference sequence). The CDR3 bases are TGTGCCAGCAGTTTCCAGACAGGGAATAATGAAAAACTGTTTTTT. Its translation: CASSFQTGNNEKLFF.

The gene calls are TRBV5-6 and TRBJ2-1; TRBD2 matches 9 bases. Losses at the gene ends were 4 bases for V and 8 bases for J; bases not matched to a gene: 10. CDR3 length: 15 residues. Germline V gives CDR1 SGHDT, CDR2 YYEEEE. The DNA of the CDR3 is TGTGCCAGCAGCCAAGCCAGCGGGAGGAGGGATGAGCAGTTCTTC. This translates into CASSQASGRRDEQFF. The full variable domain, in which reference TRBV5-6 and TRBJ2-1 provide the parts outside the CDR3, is DAGVTQSPTHLIKTRGQQVTLRCSPKSGHDTVSWYQQALGQGPQFIFQYYEEEERQRGNFPDRFSGHQFPNYSSELNVNALLLGDSALYLCASSQASGRRDEQFFGPGTRLTVL.

The CDR3 DNA reads as TGTGCCAGCAGTTTACGACAGCTAAACACCGGGGAGCTGTTTTTT. Translated: CASSLRQLNTGELFF. The chain carries TRBV27 and TRBJ2-2; the D gene is possibly TRBD1 (5 bases). Germline CDR1 reads MNHEY; CDR2 reads SMNVEV (reference sequence). The CDR3 sequence is 15 residues long. V lost 2 bases and J 2 bases, leaving 9 bases between the germline ends.